This entry describes one T cell receptor (beta chain). The antigen is not known. V lost 6 bases to trimming and J lost 0 bases, with 8 bases between them. The germline gives CDR1 MDHEN, CDR2 SYDVKM. The CDR3 contains 14 residues. This sample stems from a study of blood T cells in healthy people across ages. General study results and limits: Donor CMV infection status was unknown, possibly confounding age-related changes in expanded clonotypes.

A second PCR, run for roughly 6 to 11 cycles, used a sample-barcoded 5' primer plus a J-beta primer mix. TCRdb recomputed calls from the 5' RACE reads with MiXCR, one row per CDR3 protein. Among around 1,700,000 distinct CDR3 sequences listed, about 30% were seen once. Sequencing was performed on blood. This receptor was identified in a woman in her 30s in good health. The rearrangement joins TRBV28 to TRBJ2-2; D may be TRBD2 (5 bases). The CDR3 sequence is CASRADTNTGELFF. CDR3 bases: TGTGCCAGCAGAGCGGATACGAACACCGGGGAGCTGTTTTTT.